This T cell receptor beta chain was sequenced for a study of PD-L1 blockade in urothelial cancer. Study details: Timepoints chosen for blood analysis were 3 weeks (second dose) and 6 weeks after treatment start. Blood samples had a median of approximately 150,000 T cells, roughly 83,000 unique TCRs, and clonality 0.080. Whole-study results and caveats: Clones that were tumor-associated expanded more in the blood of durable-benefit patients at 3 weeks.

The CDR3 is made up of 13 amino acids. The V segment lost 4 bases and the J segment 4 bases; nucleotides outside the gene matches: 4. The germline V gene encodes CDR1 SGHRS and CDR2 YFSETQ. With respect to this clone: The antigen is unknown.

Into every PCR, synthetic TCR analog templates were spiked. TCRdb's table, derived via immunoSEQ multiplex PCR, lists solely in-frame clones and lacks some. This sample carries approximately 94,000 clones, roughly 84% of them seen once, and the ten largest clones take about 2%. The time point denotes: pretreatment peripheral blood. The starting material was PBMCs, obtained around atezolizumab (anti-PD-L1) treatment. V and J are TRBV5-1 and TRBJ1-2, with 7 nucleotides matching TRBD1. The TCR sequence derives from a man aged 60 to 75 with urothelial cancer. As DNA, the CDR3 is TGCGCCAGCAGCGAACAGGGGACCTATGGCTACACCTTC. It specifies CASSEQGTYGYTF.